This T cell receptor (beta chain) was identified in a study of beta chain features in type 1 diabetes. Study context: On cell yields, gender and age, patients and healthy donors were similar. Study results and caveats: Amplification by PCR could prefer shorter templates, with the same effect in patients and controls. Shorter TCRB CDR3s, moderately but significantly so, were found in Type 1 diabetes patients in all four CD4+ subsets.

The CDR3 loop spans 13 amino acids. Trimming shortened V by 2 bases and J by 2 bases, and 7 bases separated the two germline ends. Germline CDR1 reads SGDLS; CDR2 reads YYNGEE. There are a few counts of this clone. Its antigen is not known. Other DNA sequences in the sample encode the same CDR3. What was sequenced were expressed TCRB transcripts, since all of the isolated RNA had been reverse transcribed. Only in-frame clones appear in the TCRdb table, and some are missing; sequencing was by immunoSEQ multiplex PCR. The data contain under 400,000 clones, around an eighth of them singletons. Purity of each sorted population was above 98%.

This clonotype originated in a woman aged 18-35 years with type 1 diabetes. The source material was naive CD4+ T cells from blood. V is TRBV9 and J is TRBJ2-5; perhaps TRBD2 as D (5 bases). The CDR3, as DNA: TGTGCCAGCAGCGTTGCGGGTCAAGAGACCCAGTACTTC. This gives the protein CASSVAGQETQYF.